The present entry profiles one T cell receptor (beta chain) with its context. Its antigen is unidentified. Germline V gene lookup returns CDR1 MGHRA and CDR2 YSYEKL. This CDR3 contains 15 residues. Following a re-call of the 5' RACE reads, TCRdb has one entry per CDR3 protein and lacks DNA. The sample features about 330,000 distinct CDR3 sequences, with roughly 2% in its top ten. Isolation of total RNA was performed on whole blood, with no prior T cell sorting. The data stem from a study of monozygotic twins with inflammatory bowel disease. The study's findings and limits: The authors found no support for a single strong IBD-associated signal or clonotype.

V is TRBV4-1 and J is TRBJ2-3. The clonotype was recovered from a human donor with ulcerative colitis or Crohn's disease, or a healthy co-twin of an affected twin (not recorded which). Sequencing was performed on blood. The CDR3 protein is CASSQDRRRTDTQYF.